This TCR beta chain emerged from a study of graft-versus-host responses after intestinal transplantation. To note about this clone: Antigen: not known.

Looked up from germline, CDR1 is MDHEN and CDR2 is SYDVKM. The CDR3 has 16 residues. The junction had 15 bases not matched to a gene; V was cut back by 8 bases and J by 8 bases. Data came from immunoSEQ multiplex PCR; TCRdb stores just in-frame clones and leaves some out. The sample holds approximately 93,000 clones, 92% seen once. This receptor was taken from a human donor who was the organ donor for an intestinal transplant. The sample here was unstimulated CD8+ T cells sorted from spleen or lymph node cells, taken before transplant. The gene calls are TRBV28 and TRBJ1-4; 9 nucleotides agree with TRBD1. CDR3 nucleotides: TGTGCCAGCGGATTAGCTGGCGGGACAGGGAGAGAAAAACTGTTTTTT. Translating it yields CASGLAGGTGREKLFF.